This entry lists 23 T cell receptor beta chains sequenced from one sample in a study of T cells in Graves' hyperthyroidism and ophthalmopathy (dated by TCRdb to the late 2010s). The library was built by means of multiplex PCR. TCRdb lists the instrument as Illumina HiSeq 2000. The TCR beta CDR3 regions were amplified from RNA transcripts. The TCR CDR3 was subjected to a first round of RT-PCR using the HTBI primer set and the Qiagen OneStep RT-PCR kit. TCRdb's own reprocessing of the public reads used fastp at Q25 and MiXCR and kept productive beta chains. Every distinct CDR3 protein forms one entry, paired with its most common genes and DNA. In all, the sample holds 470,000 or so distinct CDR3 sequences, and 20% to 25% of those were seen once. 26% of the sample rests with the top ten. What was sequenced was blood. These receptors originate from a man in his late teens or twenties with Graves' hyperthyroidism.

In its sample, this clonotype was seen many times. The chain couples TRBV12-3 or TRBV12-4 to TRBJ1-2; 8 bases are a match to TRBD1. V gave up 3 bases and J gave up 6 bases; unmatched junction bases: 3. The CDR3 runs 13 residues. CDR3 in amino acids: CASSFGQGDGYTF. CDR3 bases: TGTGCCAGCAGTTTCGGACAGGGAGATGGCTACACCTTC.

In this sample, this clonotype turned up a few times. This chain connects TRBV20-1 to TRBJ2-5, with D perhaps matching TRBD2 (6 bases). The CDR3 is 14 amino acids. Germline lookup yields CDR1 DFQATT and CDR2 SNEGSKA (reference sequence). V lost 6 bases, J lost 2 bases, and 16 bases lay in between. CDR3 sequence reads: CSAPLRAGQETQYF. The CDR3 bases are TGCAGTGCCCCGTTGCGGGCGGGACAAGAGACCCAGTACTTC.

Here the CDR3 reads CSVVGGRSGNTIYF. The CDR3 DNA reads TGCAGCGTTGTGGGTGGCCGGTCTGGAAACACCATATATTTT. The V and J genes are TRBV29-1 and TRBJ1-3; D uncertain. The CDR3 has 14 residues. Trimming cost V 4 bases and J 1 base, with 11 bases left between them. Germline V gives CDR1 SQVTM, CDR2 ANQGSEA.

This clonotype has a count of ten or more. The chain recombines TRBV6-1 with TRBJ1-2; 7 positions agree with TRBD1. V dropped 4 bases and J dropped 1; count of bases not matched to a gene: 6. The germline V gene encodes CDR1 MNHNS and CDR2 SASEGT. This CDR3 is 15 amino acids long. The CDR3 is CASSADRVYNYGYTF. CDR3 DNA sequence: TGTGCCAGCAGTGCCGACAGGGTGTATAACTATGGCTACACCTTC.

The V call is TRBV19, the J call TRBJ1-1; a weak D match, TRBD1 (5 bases). The V end lost 10 bases, the J end lost 5 bases, and 17 bases lay between the germline ends. The CDR3 sequence is 13 residues long. Looked up from germline, CDR1 is LNHDA and CDR2 is SQIVND (reference sequence). The CDR3 bases are TGTGCCAATATAGGGGCATGGAAAACTGAAGCTTTCTTT. It yields the protein CANIGAWKTEAFF.

This clonotype was counted at least ten times. CDR3 coding DNA: TGTGCCTGGAGTCCTCTGGGGGGTAAAGAGACCCAGTACTTC. Amino acid sequence: CAWSPLGGKETQYF. The V and J genes are TRBV30 and TRBJ2-5, with TRBD2 as a possible D gene (6 bases). The CDR3 has 14 amino acids. The V and J ends lost 2 bases and 3 bases respectively, with 13 bases between them. Germline V lookup: CDR1 GTSNPN, CDR2 SVGIG (reference sequence).

Ten or more counts support this clonotype. The gene calls are TRBV9 and TRBJ1-2; no clear D gene. The CDR3 runs to 16 residues. Per germline, CDR1 SGDLS and CDR2 YYNGEE. Trimming removed 0 bases from V and 0 bases from J, with 12 bases in between. The CDR3 reads CASSVDGDRPNYGYTF. The CDR3 region has the DNA TGTGCCAGCAGCGTAGACGGGGATCGGCCTAACTATGGCTACACCTTC.

This clonotype occurred once. One base away lies a much larger clone, so this may be a sequencing read error. The chain combines TRBV11-2 with TRBJ1-6; D is unclear. CDR1 and CDR2 (germline): SGHAT, FQNNGV. The CDR3 length is 17 residues. Trimming took 0 bases from V and 9 from J, leaving 18 bases between them. The CDR3 protein is CASSLEMLTRPSSPLHF. The CDR3 DNA is TGTGCCAGCAGCTTAGAGATGTTGACAAGACCTAGTTCACCCCTCCACTTT. The variable domain in full, completed from reference TRBV11-2 and TRBJ1-6, reads EAGVAQSPRYKIIEKRQSVAFWCNPISGHATLYWYQQILGQGPKLLIQFQNNGVVDDSQLPKDRFSAERLKGVDSTLKIQPAKLEDSAVYLCASSLEMLTRPSSPLHFGNGTRLTVT.

This clonotype was seen repeatedly, ten times or more. The chain joins TRBV24-1 to TRBJ1-2; D gene unclear. Germline CDR1 and CDR2: KGHDR and SFDVKD. The CDR3 sequence is 15 residues long. With 4 bases removed from V and 3 bases from J, the gap between germline ends came to 14 bases. CDR3 region: CATSDSNGSDYGYTF. The CDR3 DNA is TGTGCCACCAGTGACTCAAATGGGAGTGACTATGGCTACACCTTC.

This clonotype was detected many times. CDR3: CASSLSPRGFDYGYTF. CDR3 nucleotide sequence: TGTGCCAGCAGCTTATCTCCCAGGGGCTTTGACTATGGCTACACCTTC. The gene calls are TRBV11-1 and TRBJ1-2; a weak D match, TRBD1 (6 bases). Between the trimmed V and J ends, which lost 2 bases and 3 bases, there was a span of 16 bases. The CDR3 is 16 amino acids. CDR1 is SGHAT, CDR2 FQDESV, per germline (reference sequence).

This clonotype was detected ten times or more. J is TRBJ2-7 and V is TRBV7-9; unclear D gene. The CDR3 consists of 14 residues. V was clipped by 7 bases and J by 2 bases, with 15 bases between them. Looked up from germline, CDR1 is SEHNR and CDR2 is FQNEAQ (reference sequence). CDR3 loop: CASTLIASPYEQYF. As DNA, the CDR3 is TGTGCCAGCACTCTTATCGCCTCCCCCTACGAGCAGTACTTC.

A few counts support this clonotype. The chain recombines TRBV3-1 with TRBJ1-1; no clear D. V dropped 4 bases and J dropped 4 bases, with 10 bases sitting between them. Germline assignment: CDR1 LGHDT and CDR2 YNNKEL (reference sequence). The CDR3 consists of 13 residues. In nucleotides, the CDR3 is TGTGCCAGCAGCCTCGTTTTGGGCACTGAAGCTTTCTTT. Amino acid sequence: CASSLVLGTEAFF.

The chain combines TRBV4-1 with TRBJ2-2, with 8 bases identical to TRBD1. The V and J ends lost 4 bases and 0 bases, in that order; junction bases with no gene match: 4. CDR1 MGHRA and CDR2 YSYEKL come from the germline V gene. There are 16 residues in the CDR3. CDR3 bases: TGCGCCAGCAGCCCCCGACAGGGGACGAACACCGGGGAGCTGTTTTTT. Translated: CASSPRQGTNTGELFF.

This clonotype has only a few counts. The rearrangement links TRBV4-1 to TRBJ2-5; 16 bases match TRBD2. J gave up 3 bases and V 4 bases, and 2 bases lay outside the gene matches. The CDR3 has 16 residues. Germline V CDR1 and CDR2: MGHRA, YSYEKL. The CDR3 DNA sequence: TGCGCCAGCAGCCGCGGGACTAGCGGGGGGGAAGAGACCCAGTACTTC. It translates to CASSRGTSGGEETQYF.

This clonotype has at least ten counts. A single base separates this from a much larger clone, so it may be a read error. The genes are TRBV27 and TRBJ2-6; TRBD1 is a possible D gene (6 bases). The CDR3 has 14 residues. The germline V gene encodes CDR1 MNHEY and CDR2 SMNVEV (reference sequence). V was trimmed by 6 bases and J by 4 bases, leaving 10 bases between them. CDR3 coding DNA: TGTGCCAGCAGAGGGGGATACGGGGCCAACGTCCTGACTTTC. The encoded protein is CASRGGYGANVLTF.

This clonotype was counted between two and nine times. The genes are TRBV30 and TRBJ1-1; possible D gene TRBD1, 5 bases. CDR3 size: 11 residues. Trimming stripped 3 bases from V and 10 bases from J, with 12 bases between. Germline V gene lookup returns CDR1 GTSNPN and CDR2 SVGIG (reference sequence). CDR3 in amino acids: CAWRTATLAFF. DNA for the CDR3: TGTGCCTGGAGGACAGCCACGTTAGCTTTCTTT.

This clonotype was observed at least ten times. The genes are TRBV27 and TRBJ2-7; 8 positions match TRBD1. V trimming: 4 bases; J trimming: 2 bases; junction bases outside the gene matches: 7. This CDR3 region has 15 residues. In germline, CDR1 is MNHEY, CDR2 SMNVEV (reference sequence). The CDR3 is CASSWTGKFTYEQYF. For the CDR3, the DNA is TGTGCCAGCAGTTGGACAGGGAAATTCACCTACGAGCAGTACTTC.

This clonotype was counted ten times or more. The CDR3 DNA reads as TGTGCCAGCAGTTTAACTACGAGTGGAGGGATAACGCTCGACGGCTACACCTTC. This translates into CASSLTTSGGITLDGYTF. The J gene is TRBJ1-2, the V gene TRBV27; D ambiguous. The germline V and J ends were trimmed by 2 bases and 8 bases, with 27 bases remaining between them. CDR1 and CDR2 from the germline V gene are MNHEY and SMNVEV (reference sequence). This CDR3 comprises 18 residues.

The sample holds many counts of this clonotype. The chain joins TRBV6-1 to TRBJ1-6, with D unclear. V dropped 3 bases and J dropped 7 bases, with 13 bases sitting between them. Germline V gene sequence: CDR1 MNHNS, CDR2 SASEGT. CDR3 length: 15 amino acids. CDR3 loop: CASSDLTTPNSPLHF. The CDR3 nucleotides read TGTGCCAGCAGTGACCTGACGACTCCGAATTCACCCCTCCACTTT.

This clonotype was seen ten or more times. The chain links TRBV11-2 to TRBJ1-1; 7 bases map to TRBD1. The V gene's germline CDR1 is SGHAT and CDR2 FQNNGV. Losses at the gene ends were 6 bases for V and 1 base for J; bases not matched to a gene: 8. This CDR3 has 15 residues. The CDR3 nucleotides are TGTGCCAGCAGACATAACAGGGGATCGAACACTGAAGCTTTCTTT. Its translation: CASRHNRGSNTEAFF.

The rearrangement uses TRBV11-2 and TRBJ2-5, with 9 nucleotides matching TRBD2. The CDR3 is 14 amino acids. The germline gives CDR1 SGHAT, CDR2 FQNNGV. The junction had 6 bases not matched to a gene; V was cut back by 5 bases and J by 5 bases. The CDR3 reads CASSVAGVVETQYF. The CDR3 DNA reads TGTGCCAGCAGCGTAGCGGGAGTCGTGGAGACCCAGTACTTC.

The CDR3 loop reads CASTTPLNTEAFF. As DNA, the CDR3 is TGTGCCAGCACCACCCCCTTGAACACTGAAGCTTTCTTT. The chain has TRBV28 and TRBJ1-1; no reliable D call. The CDR3 consists of 13 residues. Germline-derived CDR1 and CDR2 are MDHEN and SYDVKM. Trimming took 7 bases from V and 0 from J, leaving 9 bases between them. Full variable domain (outside the CDR3, taken from reference TRBV28 and TRBJ1-1): DVKVTQSSRYLVKRTGEKVFLECVQDMDHENMFWYRQDPGLGLRLIYFSYDVKMKEKGDIPEGYSVSREKKERFSLILESASTNQTSMYLCASTTPLNTEAFFGQGTRLTVV.

As regards this clonotype: A clone one base away is much larger, so this may be a read error. The CDR3 sequence is CTSSPNRGRDEAFF. DNA for the CDR3: TGTACCAGCAGTCCGAACAGGGGGCGCGATGAAGCTTTCTTT. The V and J genes are TRBV7-8 and TRBJ1-1, with 9 bases matching TRBD1. The CDR3 covers 14 residues. Germline V gene sequence: CDR1 SGHVS, CDR2 FQNEAQ.